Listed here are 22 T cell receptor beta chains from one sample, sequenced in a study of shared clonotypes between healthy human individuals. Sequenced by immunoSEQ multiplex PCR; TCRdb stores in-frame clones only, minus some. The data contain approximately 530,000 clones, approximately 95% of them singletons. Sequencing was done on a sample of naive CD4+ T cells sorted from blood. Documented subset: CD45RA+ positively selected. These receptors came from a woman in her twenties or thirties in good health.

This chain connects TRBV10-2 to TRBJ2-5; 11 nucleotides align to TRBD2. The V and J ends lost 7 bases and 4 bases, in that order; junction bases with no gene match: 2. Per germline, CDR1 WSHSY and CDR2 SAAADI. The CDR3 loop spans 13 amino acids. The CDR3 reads CASIAGGGETQYF. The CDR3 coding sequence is TGCGCCAGCATAGCGGGAGGGGGAGAGACCCAGTACTTC.

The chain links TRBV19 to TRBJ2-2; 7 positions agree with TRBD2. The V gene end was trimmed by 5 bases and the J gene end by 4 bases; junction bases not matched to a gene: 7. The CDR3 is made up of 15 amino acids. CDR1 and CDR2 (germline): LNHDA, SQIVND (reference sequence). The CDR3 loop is CASSLAGEGTGELFF. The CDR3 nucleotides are TGTGCCAGTAGTTTGGCGGGAGAGGGCACCGGGGAGCTGTTTTTT.

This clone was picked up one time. CDR3 loop: CAIGGDGISGNTIYF. CDR3 in DNA: TGTGCCATCGGTGGTGACGGAATCTCTGGAAACACCATATATTTT. The chain has TRBV10-3 and TRBJ1-3; D remains ambiguous. CDR1 is ENHRY, CDR2 SYGVKD, per germline. The V end was cut by 8 bases, the J end by 0 bases, with 14 bases between. The CDR3 contains 15 residues.

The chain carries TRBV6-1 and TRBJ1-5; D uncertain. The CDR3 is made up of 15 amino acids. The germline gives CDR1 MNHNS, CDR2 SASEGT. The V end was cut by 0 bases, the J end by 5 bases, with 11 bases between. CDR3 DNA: TGTGCCAGCAGTGAAGCGCTTCTGGTTCATCAGCCCCAGCATTTT. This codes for CASSEALLVHQPQHF.

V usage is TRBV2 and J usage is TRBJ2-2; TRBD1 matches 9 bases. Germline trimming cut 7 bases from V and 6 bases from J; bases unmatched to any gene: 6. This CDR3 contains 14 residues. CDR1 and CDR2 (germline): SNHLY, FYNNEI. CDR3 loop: CASTMGQGSGELFF. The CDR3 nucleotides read TGTGCCAGCACTATGGGACAGGGATCCGGGGAGCTGTTTTTT.

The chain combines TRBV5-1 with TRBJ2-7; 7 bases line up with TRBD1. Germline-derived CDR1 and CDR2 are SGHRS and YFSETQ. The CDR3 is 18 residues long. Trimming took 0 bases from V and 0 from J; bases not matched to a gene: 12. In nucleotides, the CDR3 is TGCGCCAGCAGCTTGGGGCCGGACAGGACAATTGGCTCCTACGAGCAGTACTTC. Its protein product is CASSLGPDRTIGSYEQYF.

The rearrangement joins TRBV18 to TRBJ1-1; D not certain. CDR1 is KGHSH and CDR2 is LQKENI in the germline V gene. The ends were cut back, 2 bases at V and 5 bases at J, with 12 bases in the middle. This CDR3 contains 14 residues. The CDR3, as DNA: TGTGCCAGCTCACCAGGCTCGGCAGGTACTGAAGCTTTCTTT. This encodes CASSPGSAGTEAFF.

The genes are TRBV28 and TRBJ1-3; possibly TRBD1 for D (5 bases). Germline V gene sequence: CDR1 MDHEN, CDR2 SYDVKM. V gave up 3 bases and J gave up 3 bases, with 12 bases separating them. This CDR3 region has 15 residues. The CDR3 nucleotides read TGTGCCAGCAGTTTGGATCAGGGACGTGGAAACACCATATATTTT. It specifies CASSLDQGRGNTIYF.

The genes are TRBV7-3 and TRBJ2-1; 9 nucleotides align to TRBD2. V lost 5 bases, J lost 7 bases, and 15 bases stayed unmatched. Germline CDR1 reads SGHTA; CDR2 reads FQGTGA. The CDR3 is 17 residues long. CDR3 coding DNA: TGTGCCAGCAGCCGTTACATGGTCGCGGGAGGGCTTAATGAGCAGTTCTTC. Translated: CASSRYMVAGGLNEQFF.

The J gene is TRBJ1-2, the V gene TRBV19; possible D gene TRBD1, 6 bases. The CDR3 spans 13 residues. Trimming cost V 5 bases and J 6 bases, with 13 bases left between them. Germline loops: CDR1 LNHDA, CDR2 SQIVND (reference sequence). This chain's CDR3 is CASSLQGYDGYTF. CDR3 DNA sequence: TGTGCCAGTAGTCTACAGGGTTACGATGGCTACACCTTC.

The CDR3 bases are TGTGCCAGCAGCTCATCATGGACATCGAACTCCTACGAGCAGTACTTC. This codes for CASSSSWTSNSYEQYF. The gene calls are TRBV11-2 and TRBJ2-7; tentative D call: TRBD1 (5 bases). Trimming pared 4 bases from V and 0 bases from J, leaving 16 bases between. Germline CDR1 is SGHAT and CDR2 is FQNNGV. The CDR3 has 16 amino acids.

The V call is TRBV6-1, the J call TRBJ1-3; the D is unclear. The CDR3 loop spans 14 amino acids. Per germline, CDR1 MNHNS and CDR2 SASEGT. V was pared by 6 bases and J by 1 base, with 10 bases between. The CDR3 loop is CASRPSFSGNTIYF. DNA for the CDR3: TGTGCCAGCAGGCCTTCTTTTTCTGGAAACACCATATATTTT.

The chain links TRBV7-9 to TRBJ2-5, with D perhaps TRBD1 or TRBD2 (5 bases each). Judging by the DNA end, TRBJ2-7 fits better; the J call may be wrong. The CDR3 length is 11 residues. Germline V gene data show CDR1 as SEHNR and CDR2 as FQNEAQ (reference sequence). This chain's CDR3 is CATNLGDEQYF. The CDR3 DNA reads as TGTGCCACCAACTTGGGGGACGAGCAGTACTTC.

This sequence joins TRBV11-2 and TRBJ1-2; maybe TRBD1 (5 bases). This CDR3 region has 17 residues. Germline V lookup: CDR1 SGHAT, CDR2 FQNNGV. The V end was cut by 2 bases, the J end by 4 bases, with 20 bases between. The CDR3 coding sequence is TGTGCCAGCAGCTTAAAAAGTTTCAGGGATTCTGGCTATGGCTACACCTTC. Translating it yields CASSLKSFRDSGYGYTF.

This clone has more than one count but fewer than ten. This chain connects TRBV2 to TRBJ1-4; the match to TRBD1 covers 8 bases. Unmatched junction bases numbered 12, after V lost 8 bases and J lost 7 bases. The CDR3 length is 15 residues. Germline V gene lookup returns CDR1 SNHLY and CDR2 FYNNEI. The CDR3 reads CASRPLGQATEKLFF. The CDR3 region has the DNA TGTGCCAGCCGCCCTCTGGGACAGGCAACTGAAAAACTGTTTTTT.

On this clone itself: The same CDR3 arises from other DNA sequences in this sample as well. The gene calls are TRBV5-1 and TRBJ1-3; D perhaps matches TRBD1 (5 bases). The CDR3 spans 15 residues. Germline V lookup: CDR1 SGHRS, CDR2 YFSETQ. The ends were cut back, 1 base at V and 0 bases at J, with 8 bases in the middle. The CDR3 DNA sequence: TGCGCCAGCAGCTTGTTGGGGGACTCTGGAAACACCATATATTTT. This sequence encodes CASSLLGDSGNTIYF.

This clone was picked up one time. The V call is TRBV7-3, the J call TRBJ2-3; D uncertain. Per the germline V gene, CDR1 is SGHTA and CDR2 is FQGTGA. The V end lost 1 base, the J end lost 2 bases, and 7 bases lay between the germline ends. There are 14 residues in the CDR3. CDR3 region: CASSLNRNTDTQYF. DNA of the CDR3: TGTGCCAGCAGCTTAAACCGGAACACAGATACGCAGTATTTT.

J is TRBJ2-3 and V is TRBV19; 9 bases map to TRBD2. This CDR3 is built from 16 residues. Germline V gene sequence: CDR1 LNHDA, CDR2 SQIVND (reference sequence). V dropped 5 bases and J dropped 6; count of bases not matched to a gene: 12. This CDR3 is CASSGLGGGRADTQYF. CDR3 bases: TGTGCCAGTAGTGGCCTCGGGGGCGGGAGGGCGGATACGCAGTATTTT.

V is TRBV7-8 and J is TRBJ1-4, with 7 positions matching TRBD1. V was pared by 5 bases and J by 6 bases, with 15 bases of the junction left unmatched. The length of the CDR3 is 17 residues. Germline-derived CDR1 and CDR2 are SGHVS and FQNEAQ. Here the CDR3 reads CASSPKHRTGADEKLFF. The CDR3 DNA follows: TGTGCCAGCAGCCCGAAACACCGGACAGGAGCAGATGAAAAACTGTTTTTT.

The CDR3 here is CASENRLYGYTF. In nucleotides, the CDR3 is TGTGCCAGTGAAAACAGGCTATATGGCTACACCTTC. The V and J genes are TRBV19 and TRBJ1-2; maybe TRBD1 (5 bases). With 8 bases removed from V and 5 bases from J, the gap between germline ends came to 12 bases. CDR3 length: 12 amino acids. Germline V gene data show CDR1 as LNHDA and CDR2 as SQIVND (reference sequence).

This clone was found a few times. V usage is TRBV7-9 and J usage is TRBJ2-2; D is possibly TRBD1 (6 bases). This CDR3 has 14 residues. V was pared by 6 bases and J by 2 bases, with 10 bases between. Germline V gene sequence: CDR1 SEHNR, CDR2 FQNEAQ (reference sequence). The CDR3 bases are TGTGCCAGCAGAACGGGACAAAACACCGGGGAGCTGTTTTTT. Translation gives CASRTGQNTGELFF. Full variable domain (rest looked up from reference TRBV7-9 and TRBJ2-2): DTGVSQNPRHKITKRGQNVTFRCDPISEHNRLYWYRQTLGQGPEFLTYFQNEAQLEKSRLLSDRFSAERPKGSFSTLEIQRTEQGDSAMYLCASRTGQNTGELFFGEGSRLTVL.

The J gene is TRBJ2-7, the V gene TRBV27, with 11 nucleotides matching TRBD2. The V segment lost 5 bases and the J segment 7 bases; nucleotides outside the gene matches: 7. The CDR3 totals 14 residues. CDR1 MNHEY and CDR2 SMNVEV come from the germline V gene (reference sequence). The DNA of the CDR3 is TGTGCCAGCAGTCCACTAGCGGGAGCGGGGGAGCAGTACTTC. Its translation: CASSPLAGAGEQYF.